Below are 11 T cell receptor beta chains sequenced from a single sample in a study of T cells in women clearing cervical HPV infection. Libraries were prepared by immunoSEQ multiplex PCR; TCRdb keeps only in-frame clonotypes and omits some of them. This repertoire includes 20,000 to 25,000 clones. The sample was blood buffy coat. The source is a woman between 18 and 70 years old with a cervical HPV16 infection that either progressed to CIN3+ or cleared (not recorded which).

The sequenced part of the CDR3 DNA is TGTGCCAGCAGCTTTACCGACAGGGGGCATAATTCACCC. This codes for CASSFTDRGHNSP. The entire CDR3 protein reads CASSFTDRGHNSPLHF. The rearrangement uses TRBV13 and TRBJ1-6; 10 nucleotides line up with TRBD1. The CDR3 end lies 3 residues beyond the end of the read and is filled in from the germline J gene. V was pared by 3 bases and J by 5 bases, with 4 bases of the junction left unmatched. The CDR3 contains 16 residues. The germline V gene has CDR1 PRHDT and CDR2 FYEKMQ (reference sequence).

The CDR3 here is CASRGLADFTDTQYF. The DNA read from the CDR3 is TGTGCCAGCAGGGGACTAGCGGACTTCACAGATACG. This rearrangement joins TRBV2 to TRBJ2-3; TRBD2 agrees at 11 bases. The read falls 3 residues short of the CDR3 end, and the missing part is taken from the germline J gene. The germline V gene encodes CDR1 SNHLY and CDR2 FYNNEI. The CDR3 extends over 15 amino acids. The junction had 4 bases not matched to a gene; V was cut back by 6 bases and J by 2 bases.

A remark on this clone: The CDR3 is cut off 3 residues early in the read; its end comes from the germline J gene. This chain links TRBV12-5 with TRBJ1-1, with 7 nucleotides matching TRBD1. Germline V gene lookup returns CDR1 LGHNT and CDR2 FRNRAP. Trimming at V came to 5 bases and at J to 5 bases, leaving 11 bases not matched to a gene. The CDR3 totals 15 residues. The CDR3 loop reads CASGLGLQGVTEAFF. Partial CDR3 DNA: TGTGCTAGTGGTCTGGGACTCCAGGGGGTGACTGAA.

In regard to this clone: The read ends 3 residues before the CDR3 terminus; that terminus is restored from the germline J gene. The chain has TRBV18 and TRBJ2-7, with 7 bases matching TRBD2. With V trimmed by 4 bases and J by 2 bases, 11 bases remained unmatched. This CDR3 has 16 amino acids. Germline CDR1 and CDR2: KGHSH and LQKENI. CDR3 sequence: CASSHYEGLKTYEQYF. Partial CDR3 DNA: TGTGCCAGCTCACACTACGAGGGACTAAAAACCTACGAG. The full variable domain, its missing parts supplied by reference TRBV18 and TRBJ2-7, is NAGVMQNPRHLVRRRGQEARLRCSPMKGHSHVYWYRQLPEEGLKFMVYLQKENIIDESGMPKERFSAEFPKEGPSILRIQQVVRGDSAAYFCASSHYEGLKTYEQYFGPGTRLTVT.

Remarks on this clone: The DNA ends 3 residues before the CDR3 does, and the rest of the CDR3 is filled in from the germline J gene. The chain uses TRBV7-9 and TRBJ2-3; perhaps TRBD1 as D (5 bases). The CDR3 has 14 residues. In germline, CDR1 is SEHNR, CDR2 FQNEAQ (reference sequence). The covered CDR3 bases are TGTGCCAGCAGCCCGAGGACAAGTAAAGAGACG. Translation: CASSPRTSKET. The full CDR3 protein reads CASSPRTSKETQYF.

To note about this clone: The read gets to within 3 residues of the CDR3 end, and the germline J gene fills in the rest. The chain links TRBV19 to TRBJ2-7; TRBD1 agrees at 8 bases. Germline values: CDR1 LNHDA, CDR2 SQIVND (reference sequence). The V gene end was trimmed by 3 bases and the J gene end by 5 bases; junction bases not matched to a gene: 3. The CDR3 is made up of 13 amino acids. The CDR3: CASSIGQGNEQYF. CDR3 DNA (partial): TGTGCCAGTAGTATCGGACAGGGCAACGAG.

The covered CDR3 bases are TGCAGTACTACCTTGACAACCAACTACGAG. The encoded protein is CSTTLTTNYE. The entire CDR3 sequence reads CSTTLTTNYEQYF. The rearrangement joins TRBV20-1 to TRBJ2-7, with D unresolved. The CDR3 is cut off 3 residues early in the read; its end comes from the germline J gene. Trimming shortened V by 8 bases and J by 3 bases, and 17 bases separated the two germline ends. The germline V gene has CDR1 DFQATT and CDR2 SNEGSKA (reference sequence). The CDR3 is made up of 13 amino acids.

CDR3: CASSFGGGADTQYF. CDR3 DNA, as far as it was read: TGTGCCAGCAGTTTCGGAGGGGGAGCAGATACG. The chain employs TRBV12-3 or TRBV12-4 and TRBJ2-3, with D perhaps assigned TRBD1 or TRBD2 (6 bases each). The sequenced fragment ends 3 residues before the CDR3 boundary, so the rest is inferred from the germline J gene. CDR3 length: 14 amino acids. V was cut by 3 bases and J by 4 bases, with 11 bases left in between.

About this clone: The read terminates 3 residues ahead of where the CDR3 ends, so the germline J gene completes it. The chain links TRBV19 to TRBJ2-2, with 9 positions matching TRBD1. Germline CDR1 is LNHDA and CDR2 is SQIVND (reference sequence). This CDR3 has 15 residues. The covered CDR3 bases are TGTGCCAGTAGCGGGACAGGGACAACTAATGAAAAG. It encodes CASSGTGTTNEK. The whole CDR3 sequence is CASSGTGTTNEKLFF.

Details on this clone: Other DNA sequences in this specimen translate into the identical CDR3. The CDR3 DNA, read in part, is TGTGCCTGGAGTGTAGGCCTTCAAGGGGGTCAGCCC. It specifies CAWSVGLQGGQP. The complete CDR3 sequence is CAWSVGLQGGQPQHF. The chain uses TRBV30 and TRBJ1-5, with TRBD1 as a possible D gene (6 bases). The read ends 3 residues early relative to the CDR3; the germline J gene fills the gap. V lost 0 bases, J lost 6 bases, and 15 bases lay in between. The CDR3 sequence is 15 residues long. Germline V gives CDR1 GTSNPN, CDR2 SVGIG (reference sequence).

Details on this clone: The observed sequence ends 3 residues before the CDR3 terminus, with the missing tail filled in from the germline J gene. The V and J genes are TRBV18 and TRBJ2-7; TRBD2 matches 9 bases. In germline, CDR1 is KGHSH, CDR2 LQKENI. There are 16 residues in the CDR3. V shed 3 bases, J shed 5 bases, and the junction held 11 bases outside the gene matches. CDR3 loop: CASSPWLAGPGDEQYF. CDR3 bases read: TGTGCCAGCTCACCTTGGCTAGCGGGACCCGGCGACGAG.